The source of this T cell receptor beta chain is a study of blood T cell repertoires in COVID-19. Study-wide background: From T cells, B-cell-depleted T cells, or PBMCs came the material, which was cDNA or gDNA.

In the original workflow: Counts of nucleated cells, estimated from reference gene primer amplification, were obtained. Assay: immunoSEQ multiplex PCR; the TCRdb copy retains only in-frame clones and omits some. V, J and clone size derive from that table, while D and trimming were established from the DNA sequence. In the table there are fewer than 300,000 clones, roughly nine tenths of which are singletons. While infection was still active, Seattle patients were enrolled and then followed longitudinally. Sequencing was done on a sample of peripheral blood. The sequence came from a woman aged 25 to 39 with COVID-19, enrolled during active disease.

The CDR3 DNA is TGTGCCACCGCGGACAGAATTTATTCACCCCTCCACTTT. Translated, it gives CATADRIYSPLHF. V is TRBV6-5 and J is TRBJ1-6; the D gene is possibly TRBD1 (6 bases). Germline CDR1 MNHEY, CDR2 SVGAGI. The V and J ends lost 10 bases and 8 bases respectively, with 15 bases between them. The CDR3 covers 13 residues.